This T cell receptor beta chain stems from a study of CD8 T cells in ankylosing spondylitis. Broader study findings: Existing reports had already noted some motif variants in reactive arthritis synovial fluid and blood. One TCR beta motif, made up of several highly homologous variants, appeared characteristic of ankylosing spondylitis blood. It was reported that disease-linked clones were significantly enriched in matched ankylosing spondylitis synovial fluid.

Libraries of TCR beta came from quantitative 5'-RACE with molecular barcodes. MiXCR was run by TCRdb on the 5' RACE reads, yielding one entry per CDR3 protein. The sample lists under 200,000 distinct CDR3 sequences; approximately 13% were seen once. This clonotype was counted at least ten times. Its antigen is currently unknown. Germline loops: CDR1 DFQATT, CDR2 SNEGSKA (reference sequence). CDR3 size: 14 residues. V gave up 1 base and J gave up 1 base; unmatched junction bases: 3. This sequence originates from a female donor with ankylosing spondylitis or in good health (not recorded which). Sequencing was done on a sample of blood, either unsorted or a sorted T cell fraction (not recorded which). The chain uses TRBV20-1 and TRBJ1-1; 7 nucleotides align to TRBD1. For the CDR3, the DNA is TGCAGTGCTAGAGGTTACAGGGGGAACACTGAAGCTTTCTTT. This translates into CSARGYRGNTEAFF.